These 32 T cell receptor beta chains originate from one sample sequenced in a study of T cell repertoires in cytomegalovirus infection. Each CDR3 protein is one row after TCRdb ran MiXCR on the reads. The table has 830,000 or so distinct CDR3 sequences, 32% seen once. The antigens for these receptors are not known. Material: cultured CD8+ T cells from PBMCs, obtained from culture after CMV antigen stimulation. These receptor sequences come from a human donor in good health (CMV status not recorded). Some clones in this sample may be carry-over from other donors' samples.

This clonotype was seen more than once but under ten times. The chain recombines TRBV5-6 with TRBJ1-1, with 10 bases matching TRBD1. The CDR3 extends over 17 amino acids. CDR1 is SGHDT, CDR2 YYEEEE, per germline. The V gene end was trimmed by 2 bases and the J gene end by 3 bases; junction bases not matched to a gene: 10. CDR3 in amino acids: CASSFRDRGKRDTEAFF. The CDR3 coding sequence is TGTGCCAGCAGCTTTAGGGACAGGGGAAAGAGGGACACTGAAGCTTTCTTT.

V gene TRBV18 combines with J gene TRBJ2-7; 7 positions match TRBD1. The CDR3 consists of 19 residues. Germline CDR1 is KGHSH and CDR2 is LQKENI. Germline trimming cut 3 bases from V and 2 bases from J; bases unmatched to any gene: 19. The CDR3 DNA is TGTGCCAGCTCACCGTATCCGGGGACAGCCATCCATCTGACCTACGAGCAGTACTTC. This translates into CASSPYPGTAIHLTYEQYF.

V gene TRBV5-4 combines with J gene TRBJ2-7, with TRBD2 identical over 12 bases. CDR1 is SGHNT, CDR2 YYREEE, per germline (reference sequence). Losses at the gene ends were 5 bases for V and 0 bases for J; bases not matched to a gene: 3. This CDR3 has 15 amino acids. DNA of the CDR3: TGTGCCAGCAGTCGGACTAGCGGGGACTCCTACGAGCAGTACTTC. As protein: CASSRTSGDSYEQYF.

Turning to this clonotype: One end of the junction fails to match germline, which may point to a read error. The chain uses TRBV4-1 and TRBJ1-5, with TRBD1 matching over 9 bases. CDR3 size: 14 residues. Germline assignment: CDR1 MGHRA and CDR2 YSYEKL. The CDR3 coding sequence is TGCGCCAGCAGCGGTTGGACAGGGGATCATCCCCAGCATTTT. It codes for CASSGWTGDHPQHF.

The chain uses TRBV28 and TRBJ1-1, with D uncertain. V dropped 6 bases and J dropped 3 bases, with 17 bases sitting between them. Germline assignment: CDR1 MDHEN and CDR2 SYDVKM. The CDR3 spans 15 residues. In DNA form, the CDR3 reads TGTGCCAGCAGCCCACTAGGAGGCAGGCACACTGAAGCTTTCTTT. It yields the protein CASSPLGGRHTEAFF.

This clonotype appeared many times. The chain couples TRBV7-9 to TRBJ2-3; D remains unclear. Germline CDR1 reads SEHNR; CDR2 reads FQNEAQ (reference sequence). V was shortened by 7 bases and J by 0 bases, with 8 bases between the two germline ends. The CDR3 loop spans 13 amino acids. The CDR3 is CASTLASTDTQYF. CDR3 nucleotides: TGTGCCAGCACCTTGGCTAGCACAGATACGCAGTATTTT.

The chain combines TRBV4-2 with TRBJ1-3, with TRBD1 identical over 7 bases. The CDR3 contains 16 residues. CDR1 is LGHNA and CDR2 is YNFKEQ in the germline V gene. Trimming cost V 4 bases and J 3 bases; bases outside gene matches: 9. CDR3 region: CASSPDRHGRGNTIYF. The CDR3 region has the DNA TGTGCCAGCAGCCCGGACAGGCACGGCCGTGGAAACACCATATATTTT.

This clonotype showed up just a few times. V usage is TRBV12-5 and J usage is TRBJ1-2, with 7 bases fitting TRBD1. The germline V gene encodes CDR1 LGHNT and CDR2 FRNRAP. The V gene end was trimmed by 3 bases and the J gene end by 6 bases; junction bases not matched to a gene: 13. CDR3 size: 16 residues. The CDR3 region has the DNA TGTGCTAGTGGTTTAGGGGGCCGAGGAGCTCCAAATGGCTACACCTTC. Translation gives CASGLGGRGAPNGYTF. Looking up the rest from reference TRBV12-5 and TRBJ1-2 gives the full variable domain: DARVTQTPRHKVTEMGQEVTMRCQPILGHNTVFWYRQTMMQGLELLAYFRNRAPLDDSGMPKDRFSAEMPDATLATLKIQPSEPRDSAVYFCASGLGGRGAPNGYTFGSGTRLTVV.

The genes are TRBV7-1 and TRBJ1-4, with D uncertain. TRBV7-1 is an open reading frame, and its role is uncertain. The CDR3 totals 16 residues. The germline V and J ends were trimmed by 7 bases and 0 bases, with 15 bases remaining between them. The CDR3 nucleotides read TGTGCCAGCATCTCTTCCGTCGGCTCAACTAATGAAAAACTGTTTTTT. Translation gives CASISSVGSTNEKLFF.

This chain links TRBV6-5 with TRBJ2-7, with TRBD1 matching over 7 bases. V shed 5 bases, J shed 4 bases, and the junction held 2 bases outside the gene matches. Germline lookup yields CDR1 MNHEY and CDR2 SVGAGI. The CDR3 is 12 amino acids. The CDR3 DNA is TGTGCCAGCAGTCAGGGACAGTACGAGCAGTACTTC. Amino acid sequence: CASSQGQYEQYF.

The chain couples TRBV19 to TRBJ2-1; D tentatively fits TRBD1 or TRBD2 (5 bases each). Trimming cost V 3 bases and J 5 bases, with 8 bases left between them. The germline gives CDR1 LNHDA, CDR2 SQIVND (reference sequence). This CDR3 is built from 13 residues. The CDR3 DNA follows: TGTGCCAGTAGTATGGGACGTAACAATGAGCAGTTCTTC. This encodes CASSMGRNNEQFF.

In this sample, this clonotype turned up a few times. This chain joins TRBV7-3 and TRBJ2-5; no clear D gene. CDR1 is SGHTA and CDR2 is FQGTGA in the germline V gene. Trimming pared 5 bases from V and 4 bases from J, leaving 17 bases between. The CDR3 length is 15 residues. In DNA, the CDR3 is TGTGCCAGCAGCCCTGGTGACCAATACCCAGAGACCCAGTACTTC. Amino acids: CASSPGDQYPETQYF. The entire variable domain, with the rest obtained from reference TRBV7-3 and TRBJ2-5, is as follows: GAGVSQTPSNKVTEKGKYVELRCDPISGHTALYWYRQSLGQGPEFLIYFQGTGAADDSGLPNDRFFAVRPEGSVSTLKIQRTERGDSAVYLCASSPGDQYPETQYFGPGTRLLVL.

This clonotype was detected many times. The chain has TRBV7-2 and TRBJ1-5; D is unresolved. The germline V gene has CDR1 SGHTA and CDR2 FQGNSA. Trimming took off 5 bases at V and 6 bases at J, with 14 bases between the two ends. The CDR3 has 14 residues. Here the CDR3 reads CASSLSAVGQPQHF. The CDR3, as DNA: TGTGCCAGCAGCCTATCTGCTGTGGGTCAGCCCCAGCATTTT.

This clonotype was detected many times. The chain is built from TRBV7-8 and TRBJ2-7, with TRBD1 identical over 8 bases. This CDR3 contains 14 residues. In germline, CDR1 is SGHVS, CDR2 FQNEAQ. Trimming removed 2 bases from V and 6 bases from J; junction bases left unmatched: 6. The CDR3 spells CASSLFGQGGEQYV. As DNA, the CDR3 is TGTGCCAGCAGCTTATTCGGACAGGGAGGCGAGCAGTACGTC.

V usage is TRBV6-6 and J usage is TRBJ2-1, with a tentative D call TRBD2 (5 bases). Per germline, CDR1 MNHNY and CDR2 SVGAGI (reference sequence). V was shortened by 7 bases and J by 8 bases, with 12 bases between the two germline ends. The CDR3 is made up of 12 amino acids. CDR3 amino acids: CASTEGLYEQFF. CDR3 in DNA: TGTGCCAGCACCGAGGGTCTGTATGAGCAGTTCTTC.

This clonotype has more than one count but fewer than ten. V and J are TRBV20-1 and TRBJ1-5; no definite D call. The CDR3 is 14 residues long. The V gene lost 0 bases and the J gene lost 10 bases, with 16 bases spanning the gap. Germline-derived CDR1 and CDR2 are DFQATT and SNEGSKA (reference sequence). CDR3 DNA sequence: TGCAGTGCTAGAGAACTAGGGAGGGTAGAACCCCAGCATTTT. Its translation is CSARELGRVEPQHF.

The rearrangement links TRBV4-1 to TRBJ1-2; no definite D call. In germline, CDR1 is MGHRA, CDR2 YSYEKL. Trimming left V 7 bases short and J 5 bases short, with 23 bases between. The CDR3 has 16 amino acids. The CDR3, as DNA: TGCGCCAGCAACCACGCTACCGACTCGTGGGGTTATGGCTACACCTTC. Translating gives CASNHATDSWGYGYTF.

V gene TRBV4-1 combines with J gene TRBJ1-1; TRBD1 might be the D (6 bases). CDR3 length: 16 residues. In germline, CDR1 is MGHRA, CDR2 YSYEKL. V was clipped by 5 bases and J by 1 base, with 17 bases between them. The CDR3 region is CASSFRQARRNTEAFF. In DNA, the CDR3 is TGCGCCAGCAGCTTCCGACAGGCCCGAAGGAACACTGAAGCTTTCTTT.

This clonotype was detected a few times. This chain connects TRBV14 to TRBJ1-1; D call uncertain. From germline, CDR1 is SGHDN and CDR2 FVKESK. The ends were cut back, 6 bases at V and 8 bases at J, with 13 bases in the middle. CDR3 length equals 12 residues. CDR3 region: CASSLSSAEAFF. The DNA for the CDR3 is TGTGCCAGCAGTCTAAGTAGTGCCGAAGCTTTCTTT.

The chain links TRBV7-9 to TRBJ2-7; 7 bases map to TRBD1. V trimming: 4 bases; J trimming: 3 bases; junction bases outside the gene matches: 6. The germline CDR1 and CDR2 sequences are SEHNR and FQNEAQ (reference sequence). CDR3 size: 14 residues. CDR3 sequence reads: CASSSDRERYEQYV. DNA of the CDR3: TGTGCCAGCAGCTCCGACAGGGAACGCTACGAGCAGTACGTC.

In this sample, this clonotype turned up a few times. The V gene is TRBV7-6, the J gene TRBJ1-2, with D possibly being TRBD1 (5 bases). CDR3 length equals 14 residues. Trimming removed 3 bases from V and 4 bases from J, with 12 bases in between. Germline assignment: CDR1 SGHVS and CDR2 FNYEAQ. The CDR3 spells CASSFDSRPYGYTF. The CDR3 nucleotides are TGTGCCAGCAGCTTTGACAGCAGACCCTATGGCTACACCTTC.

The chain combines TRBV5-5 with TRBJ1-1; TRBD1 is a possible D gene (5 bases). Trimming removed 3 bases at V and 1 base at J, with 16 bases between. CDR1 and CDR2 (germline): SGHKS, YYEKEE (reference sequence). The CDR3 loop spans 16 amino acids. The DNA of the CDR3 is TGTGCCAGCAGCTGGGGGGAGGGCATGGCGAACACTGAAGCTTTCTTT. This codes for CASSWGEGMANTEAFF. The full variable domain, with the rest looked up from reference TRBV5-5 and TRBJ1-1, is DAGVTQSPTHLIKTRGQQVTLRCSPISGHKSVSWYQQVLGQGPQFIFQYYEKEERGRGNFPDRFSARQFPNYSSELNVNALLLGDSALYLCASSWGEGMANTEAFFGQGTRLTVV.

This clonotype was seen more than once but under ten times. The chain employs TRBV12-3 or TRBV12-4 and TRBJ2-1; 12 nucleotides match TRBD2. V shed 8 bases and J 6 bases; nucleotides not matched to a gene: 8. CDR3 length equals 15 residues. The CDR3 is CASVSTSGGINEQFF. CDR3 DNA sequence: TGTGCCAGCGTCTCGACTAGCGGGGGTATCAATGAGCAGTTCTTC.

The chain links TRBV6-5 to TRBJ1-2; the D is unclear. The CDR3 covers 12 residues. Germline-derived CDR1 and CDR2 are MNHEY and SVGAGI. V was clipped by 6 bases and J by 4 bases, with 9 bases between them. CDR3 protein: CASRDSSYGYTF. The DNA for the CDR3 is TGTGCCAGCAGGGACTCTAGCTATGGCTACACCTTC.

Here the CDR3 DNA reads TGTGCCAGCAGCTCGCCTAGGAGGGAGCAGTACTTC. Protein sequence: CASSSPRREQYF. The rearrangement joins TRBV5-6 to TRBJ2-7, with D possibly being TRBD2 (5 bases). The CDR3 has 12 amino acids. Germline CDR1 SGHDT, CDR2 YYEEEE. Trimming took 3 bases from V and 7 from J, leaving 11 bases between them.

This clonotype was counted a few times. J is TRBJ2-1 and V is TRBV6-5; possibly TRBD1 or TRBD2 for D (5 bases each). Germline CDR1 is MNHEY and CDR2 is SVGAGI. The ends were cut back, 6 bases at V and 7 bases at J, with 16 bases in the middle. This CDR3 has 14 residues. DNA of the CDR3: TGTGCCAGCAGGATAACAGGTGGGAGTAATGAGCAGTTCTTC. Its protein is CASRITGGSNEQFF.

The genes are TRBV4-3 and TRBJ1-6; the match to TRBD1 covers 8 bases. The CDR3 spans 15 residues. Trimming took 3 bases from V and 5 from J; bases not matched to a gene: 3. From germline, CDR1 is LGHNA and CDR2 YSLEER. Here the CDR3 DNA reads TGCGCCAGCAGCCATCGGACAGGGCATAATTCACCCCTCCACTTT. This codes for CASSHRTGHNSPLHF.

The chain recombines TRBV7-9 with TRBJ2-5; D uncertain. CDR3 size: 12 residues. Trimming cost V 11 bases and J 1 base, with 11 bases left between them. Germline V lookup: CDR1 SEHNR, CDR2 FQNEAQ (reference sequence). The CDR3 bases are TGTGCCGAAGAGAGAGTCCAAGAGACCCAGTACTTC. Its protein is CAEERVQETQYF.

On this clonotype: Since a much larger clone is just one base distant, this may be a read error. The V and J genes are TRBV6-6 and TRBJ2-5, with D hard to call. This CDR3 region has 15 residues. Germline V gene sequence: CDR1 MNHNY, CDR2 SVGAGI (reference sequence). In nucleotides, the CDR3 is TGTGTCAGCAGTTCTCCTGGCGTAATTGGGGAGACCCAGTACTTC. Its translation is CVSSSPGVIGETQYF.

The chain uses TRBV7-2 and TRBJ2-7; the D is unclear. Germline V gene lookup returns CDR1 SGHTA and CDR2 FQGNSA. The CDR3 loop spans 13 amino acids. The V gene lost 5 bases and the J gene lost 3 bases, with 11 bases spanning the gap. The CDR3 sequence: CASSAVPDYEQYV. The CDR3 DNA reads as TGTGCCAGCAGCGCAGTACCTGACTACGAGCAGTACGTC.

The V and J genes are TRBV5-6 and TRBJ1-3; D not resolved. The CDR3 length is 17 residues. Trimming shortened V by 0 bases and J by 0 bases, and 13 bases separated the two germline ends. CDR1 is SGHDT and CDR2 is YYEEEE in the germline V gene. The CDR3 DNA is TGTGCCAGCAGCTTGGACCCCGTGACCTTCTCTGGAAACACCATATATTTT. This sequence encodes CASSLDPVTFSGNTIYF.

This clonotype was picked up a small number of times. The chain links TRBV19 to TRBJ1-2, with D perhaps matching TRBD1 (5 bases). The V gene lost 3 bases and the J gene lost 0 bases, with 11 bases spanning the gap. Looked up from germline, CDR1 is LNHDA and CDR2 is SQIVND (reference sequence). The CDR3 is 15 residues long. CDR3 bases: TGTGCCAGTAGTATTCAGGGAACGTCTAACTATGGCTACACCTTC. It encodes CASSIQGTSNYGYTF.